The source of this T cell receptor (beta chain) is a study of T cell repertoires in cytomegalovirus infection. Background on the study: It was recently identified HLA-C-restricted and well-studied HLA-B-restricted CMV epitopes that the study used. Evidence of both CMV infection and a matching HLA type came from public TCR beta signatures.

In its sample, this clonotype was seen many times. Antigen unknown. The study's findings and limits: The response measured ex vivo was dominated by TCR beta clonotypes (HLA-C-restricted and CMV-specific).

With V trimmed by 5 bases and J by 6 bases, 4 bases remained unmatched. This CDR3 has 13 amino acids. Looked up from germline, CDR1 is SGHTA and CDR2 is FQGNSA. MiXCR, run by TCRdb on the reads, gives a single entry per CDR3 protein. The sample holds some 590,000 distinct CDR3 sequences, about 40% seen once. The sequence was collected from a human donor in good health (CMV status not recorded). Some clones in this sample may be carry-over from other donors' samples. The chain links TRBV7-2 to TRBJ2-4; 7 bases agree with TRBD1. The sample consisted of cultured PBMCs, taken from culture after CMV antigen stimulation. This chain's CDR3 is CASSGRQGNIQYF. In DNA form, the CDR3 reads TGTGCCAGCAGCGGCCGACAGGGAAACATTCAGTACTTC.